These T cell receptor beta chains were read from a single sample in a study of T-cell memory formation after mild COVID-19. MiXCR, applied by TCRdb to the 5' RACE reads, yields one record per CDR3 protein. The data show more than 300,000 distinct CDR3 sequences, with roughly an eighth seen just once and about 21% held by the top ten. The specimen sequenced was PBMCs or a T cell subset sorted from them (not recorded which). These receptors all stem from a man aged 18 to 29 who had mild COVID-19 (a few samples of this study predate the infection). Cell type and time point are not known. Both conserved end residues are part of each CDR3. The D gene is left open where the match is weak. Size is stated for part of the rows, as once, few or many counts, or as a class when the clone is expanded.

TRBJ1-1	few	TRBD1	14	TRBV5-1	TGCGCCAGCAGAGTGGACAGGTTGAACACTGAAGCTTTCTTT	CASRVDRLNTEAFF
TRBJ2-7	many	-	15	TRBV4-2	TGTGCCAGCAGCCAAGAGTGGTCGGCTACGAACGAGCAGTACTTC	CASSQEWSATNEQYF
TRBJ2-5	few	-	13	TRBV5-1	TGCGCCAGCAGCGGGGGACTTGAAGAGACCCAGTACTTC	CASSGGLEETQYF
TRBJ1-1	-	TRBD1	14	TRBV25-1	TGTGCCAGCAGTCAAACAGGGGGCCCCACTGAAGCTTTCTTT	CASSQTGGPTEAFF
TRBJ2-6	-	-	16	TRBV6-2/TRBV6-3	TGTGCCAGCAGTAGCCTCATTTTGTCCGGGGCCAACGTCCTGACTTTC	CASSSLILSGANVLTF
TRBJ2-7	-	-	16	TRBV7-9	TGTGCCAGCAGCGTAGGGCCGGGACCTACATCCTACGAGCAGTACTTC	CASSVGPGPTSYEQYF
TRBJ2-5	few	TRBD2	13	TRBV3-1	TGTGCCGGGACACTAGCGGTCTACGAGACCCAGTACTTC	CAGTLAVYETQYF
TRBJ1-5	-	TRBD1	14	TRBV7-2	TGTGCCAGCAGCTCGGGACAGGGCTATCAGCCCCAGCATTTT	CASSSGQGYQPQHF
TRBJ1-5	-	TRBD1	17	TRBV6-5	TGTGCCAGCCGTCCCGGGACAGGGGGCCGAGGCAATCAGCCCCAGCATTTT	CASRPGTGGRGNQPQHF
TRBJ2-7	-	TRBD2	16	TRBV5-1	TGCGCCAGCAGCCGTAGCTTGCTAGCGGCCTCCTACGAGCAGTACTTC	CASSRSLLAASYEQYF
TRBJ2-5	few	-	14	TRBV7-2	TGTGCCAGCAGCTTTATCGTAGGAGGGGAGACCCAGTACTTC	CASSFIVGGETQYF
TRBJ2-4	-	TRBD1	14	TRBV7-2	TGTGCCAGCAGCTTCTCGACAGGGACAAACATTCAGTACTTC	CASSFSTGTNIQYF
TRBJ2-4	few	TRBD2	16	TRBV6-5	TGTGCCAGCAGTTACGTCTCTAGCGGGGGGTTCATCATTCAGTACTTC	CASSYVSSGGFIIQYF
TRBJ2-5	few	-	13	TRBV9	TGTGCCAGCAGCGTGAAGGGTCGAGAGACCCAGTACTTC	CASSVKGRETQYF
TRBJ2-3	-	-	17	TRBV7-9	TGTGCCAGCAGCTCCACCCCGGGGACCTTCTGGACAGATACGCAGTATTTT	CASSSTPGTFWTDTQYF
TRBJ2-7	-	-	13	TRBV15	TGTGCCACCAGCAGCGAGACAGGCTACGAGCAGTACTTC	CATSSETGYEQYF
TRBJ1-1	-	TRBD1	17	TRBV5-8	TGTGCCAGCAGCGGTGGACAGGGGGCCACCTTGAACACTGAAGCTTTCTTT	CASSGGQGATLNTEAFF
TRBJ1-2	-	TRBD1	15	TRBV5-1	TGCGCCAGCAGCTTTGTGGGACAGGGGGCGGCCGGCTACACCTTC	CASSFVGQGAAGYTF
TRBJ2-5	-	TRBD2	16	TRBV7-2	TGTGCCAGCAGCTTCCCAGCGGGGGGGCTTGGAGAGACCCAGTACTTC	CASSFPAGGLGETQYF
TRBJ2-3	-	-	16	TRBV29-1	TGCAGCGTTGCACAGATTCACTTTCTAAGCACAGATACGCAGTATTTT	CSVAQIHFLSTDTQYF